What follows are 25 T cell receptor beta chains derived from one specimen sequenced in a study of blood T cell repertoires in COVID-19. Libraries were prepared by immunoSEQ multiplex PCR; TCRdb keeps only in-frame clonotypes and omits some of them. The data hold some 56,000 clones, with roughly 88% observed a single time. The material sequenced was peripheral blood. The receptor source for this set is a woman over 75 with acute or convalescent COVID-19.

Many counts were recorded for this clone. Here the CDR3 DNA reads TGTGCCAGCAGCCAATTATATCAGGGCACTGAAGCTTTCTTT. Translating gives CASSQLYQGTEAFF. This chain links TRBV3-1 (or the pseudogene TRBV3-2) with TRBJ1-1; weak D call: TRBD1 (5 bases). The V gene's germline CDR1 is LGHDT and CDR2 YNNKEL (reference sequence). CDR3 size: 14 residues. The V end lost 2 bases, the J end lost 4 bases, and 11 bases lay between the germline ends.

The rearrangement joins TRBV5-1 to TRBJ1-2, with 9 bases identical to TRBD1. Germline V gene sequence: CDR1 SGHRS, CDR2 YFSETQ. CDR3 size: 14 residues. V lost 3 bases and J lost 8; bases outside the gene matches: 8. CDR3 DNA: TGCGCCAGCAGCTGGACAGGGGTCAATCGGGGCTACACCTTC. Translating gives CASSWTGVNRGYTF. The whole variable domain, filled in from reference TRBV5-1 and TRBJ1-2, reads KAGVTQTPRYLIKTRGQQVTLSCSPISGHRSVSWYQQTPGQGLQFLFEYFSETQRNKGNFPGRFSGRQFSNSRSEMNVSTLELGDSALYLCASSWTGVNRGYTFGSGTRLTVV.

The rearrangement joins TRBV2 to TRBJ2-2, with 8 bases lining up with TRBD1. The CDR3 runs 14 residues. Looked up from germline, CDR1 is SNHLY and CDR2 is FYNNEI. Trimming removed 6 bases from V and 1 base from J; junction bases left unmatched: 1. CDR3 DNA: TGTGCCAGCAGCGGACAGGGGAACACCGGGGAGCTGTTTTTT. Translated: CASSGQGNTGELFF.

The chain is built from TRBV2 and TRBJ1-5; weak D call: TRBD1 (6 bases). CDR3 length equals 14 residues. Germline V lookup: CDR1 SNHLY, CDR2 FYNNEI. V was clipped by 3 bases and J by 6 bases, with 12 bases between them. The CDR3 spells CASSDGGASQPQHF. The CDR3 nucleotides read TGTGCCAGCAGTGATGGGGGGGCGTCTCAGCCCCAGCATTTT. The full variable domain, in which reference TRBV2 and TRBJ1-5 provide the parts outside the CDR3, is EPEVTQTPSHQVTQMGQEVILRCVPISNHLYFYWYRQILGQKVEFLVSFYNNEISEKSEIFDDQFSVERPDGSNFTLKIRSTKLEDSAMYFCASSDGGASQPQHFGDGTRLSIL.

V gene TRBV7-9 combines with J gene TRBJ2-7, with a weak D call TRBD2 (5 bases). This CDR3 has 13 residues. In germline, CDR1 is SEHNR, CDR2 FQNEAQ (reference sequence). The ends were cut back, 5 bases at V and 8 bases at J, with 16 bases in the middle. The CDR3 DNA reads TGTGCCAGCAGCCCAGATACTAGGACGAAGCAGTACGTC. Translating gives CASSPDTRTKQYV.

This chain joins TRBV23-1 and TRBJ2-1; TRBD1 aligns across 8 bases. TRBV23-1 falls under the ORF class, with uncertain function. Trimming removed 2 bases from V and 3 bases from J; junction bases left unmatched: 3. This CDR3 is built from 15 residues. CDR3 in amino acids: CASSQLGQVYNEQFF. The DNA of the CDR3 is TGCGCCAGCAGTCAACTGGGACAGGTCTACAATGAGCAGTTCTTC.

CDR3 loop: CASSRSRASGRGYNEQFF. The CDR3 DNA follows: TGTGCCAGCAGCCGATCCCGGGCTAGCGGGAGGGGGTACAATGAGCAGTTCTTC. The V call is TRBV4-2, the J call TRBJ2-1; 12 bases line up with TRBD2. The germline gives CDR1 LGHNA, CDR2 YNFKEQ. Unmatched junction bases numbered 11, after V lost 4 bases and J lost 4 bases. The CDR3 loop spans 18 amino acids.

The chain uses TRBV6-5 and TRBJ1-2; D might be TRBD1 (5 bases). Trimming took 6 bases from V and 2 from J, leaving 13 bases between them. The germline CDR1 and CDR2 sequences are MNHEY and SVGAGI. The CDR3 consists of 14 residues. The CDR3 DNA reads as TGTGCCAGCAGGCTGGGGGGAGGCAACTATGGCTACACCTTC. Translating it yields CASRLGGGNYGYTF.

The chain recombines TRBV24-1 with TRBJ2-1; 10 bases are a match to TRBD1. The CDR3 is made up of 16 amino acids. Germline loops: CDR1 KGHDR, CDR2 SFDVKD. The V gene end was trimmed by 4 bases and the J gene end by 7 bases; junction bases not matched to a gene: 9. CDR3 sequence: CATSEAGTGDGNEQFF. The CDR3 DNA reads TGTGCCACCAGTGAGGCCGGGACAGGGGACGGGAATGAGCAGTTCTTC.

This chain links TRBV28 with TRBJ1-2; tentatively, D is TRBD1 (6 bases). CDR3 length equals 15 residues. V was clipped by 6 bases and J by 8 bases, with 22 bases between them. Germline V gene data show CDR1 as MDHEN and CDR2 as SYDVKM. The CDR3 DNA sequence: TGTGCCAGCAGCGTGGGGGGGCAGGGAAGGAACGGCTACACCTTC. Translation: CASSVGGQGRNGYTF.

The chain joins TRBV19 to TRBJ2-1; maybe TRBD2 (5 bases). V lost 7 bases and J lost 7, with 11 bases in between. CDR1 and CDR2 (germline): LNHDA, SQIVND (reference sequence). CDR3 length: 12 amino acids. This CDR3 reads CASTRGGNEQFF. The CDR3 region has the DNA TGTGCCAGTACACGGGGTGGTAATGAGCAGTTCTTC.

The gene calls are TRBV28 and TRBJ1-4; 7 bases match TRBD1. This CDR3 has 15 amino acids. Germline V gene sequence: CDR1 MDHEN, CDR2 SYDVKM. Trimming at V came to 5 bases and at J to 8 bases, leaving 11 bases not matched to a gene. CDR3 sequence (DNA): TGTGCCAGCAGTACAATGGGACAGACTAGAGAAAAACTGTTTTTT. This encodes CASSTMGQTREKLFF.

A few counts support this clone. The rearrangement joins TRBV7-2 to TRBJ1-1; 11 bases fit TRBD1. Germline-derived CDR1 and CDR2 are SGHTA and FQGNSA. V lost 1 base, J lost 13 bases, and 20 bases stayed unmatched. The length of the CDR3 is 18 residues. In DNA form, the CDR3 reads TGTGCCAGCAGCTTAGTAAGGACAGGGGGCCTTCAGGTGATATATCTTTTCTTT. Amino acid sequence: CASSLVRTGGLQVIYLFF.

The chain carries TRBV3-1 (or the pseudogene TRBV3-2) and TRBJ2-1; 9 positions match TRBD2. The CDR3 contains 14 residues. Germline assignment: CDR1 LGHDT and CDR2 YNNKEL (reference sequence). V gave up 4 bases and J gave up 9 bases; unmatched junction bases: 7. This chain's CDR3 is CASSRRAGGGEQFF. Here the CDR3 DNA reads TGTGCCAGCAGCCGGCGAGCGGGGGGCGGTGAGCAGTTCTTC.

This chain links TRBV5-5 with TRBJ2-2, with 7 bases lining up with TRBD1. J was trimmed by 4 bases and V by 0 bases; bases with no gene match: 9. Per germline, CDR1 SGHKS and CDR2 YYEKEE (reference sequence). This CDR3 has 17 residues. CDR3 DNA: TGTGCCAGCAGCTTGGAAATTGAGACAGGGATCACCGGGGAGCTGTTTTTT. This encodes CASSLEIETGITGELFF.

The chain is built from TRBV11-3 and TRBJ2-1; 7 bases are a match to TRBD1. The CDR3 is 13 amino acids. V gave up 3 bases and J gave up 4 bases; unmatched junction bases: 0. The germline V gene encodes CDR1 SGHNT and CDR2 YENEEA. CDR3 sequence reads: CASSLGQYNEQFF. The CDR3 DNA reads as TGTGCCAGCAGCTTGGGACAGTACAATGAGCAGTTCTTC.

V usage is TRBV2 and J usage is TRBJ2-7, with 12 bases fitting TRBD1. Germline assignment: CDR1 SNHLY and CDR2 FYNNEI. J gave up 4 bases and V 8 bases, and 9 bases lay outside the gene matches. The CDR3 runs to 15 residues. The CDR3 nucleotides are TGTGCCAGCTCCATGGGGGGACAGGGGGCGTACGAGCAGTACTTC. Its translation is CASSMGGQGAYEQYF. Filled out from reference TRBV2 and TRBJ2-7, the complete variable domain reads EPEVTQTPSHQVTQMGQEVILRCVPISNHLYFYWYRQILGQKVEFLVSFYNNEISEKSEIFDDQFSVERPDGSNFTLKIRSTKLEDSAMYFCASSMGGQGAYEQYFGPGTRLTVT.

The V call is TRBV5-4, the J call TRBJ2-3; 7 bases map to TRBD2. The CDR3 totals 15 residues. V lost 1 base, J lost 1 base, and 3 bases stayed unmatched. Germline CDR1 reads SGHNT; CDR2 reads YYREEE (reference sequence). In DNA, the CDR3 is TGTGCCAGCAGCTTGAAGGCGGGGGGCACAGATACGCAGTATTTT. Amino acid sequence: CASSLKAGGTDTQYF.

The V call is TRBV5-6, the J call TRBJ2-1; D not certain. The germline gives CDR1 SGHDT, CDR2 YYEEEE. V shed 0 bases and J shed 6 bases, with 4 bases lying between them. CDR3 length: 12 amino acids. CDR3 region: CASSLAGNEQFF. For the CDR3, the DNA is TGTGCCAGCAGCTTGGCGGGCAATGAGCAGTTCTTC.

Here the CDR3 DNA reads TGTGCCAGCAGCGTCCACGGGACTAGCGGAGACACAGATACGCAGTATTTT. Translation gives CASSVHGTSGDTDTQYF. The chain links TRBV7-2 to TRBJ2-3; 11 nucleotides agree with TRBD2. This CDR3 spans 17 amino acids. Germline V gene lookup returns CDR1 SGHTA and CDR2 FQGNSA. The junction had 9 bases not matched to a gene; V was cut back by 5 bases and J by 2 bases.

This clone was found a few times. The rearrangement joins TRBV19 to TRBJ1-1; D not certain. Germline CDR1 reads LNHDA; CDR2 reads SQIVND (reference sequence). The CDR3 covers 13 residues. The V end was cut by 1 base, the J end by 6 bases, with 9 bases between. CDR3 coding DNA: TGTGCCAGTAGTATAGTTCCGGGTCCTGAAGCTTTCTTT. This encodes CASSIVPGPEAFF. Combining the CDR3 with reference TRBV19 and TRBJ1-1 gives the whole variable domain DGGITQSPKYLFRKEGQNVTLSCEQNLNHDAMYWYRQDPGQGLRLIYYSQIVNDFQKGDIAEGYSVSREKKESFPLTVTSAQKNPTAFYLCASSIVPGPEAFFGQGTRLTVV.

This chain links TRBV10-2 with TRBJ2-2; D is perhaps TRBD1 (6 bases). This CDR3 comprises 15 residues. Germline V gene lookup returns CDR1 WSHSY and CDR2 SAAADI. V lost 2 bases and J 4 bases, leaving 11 bases between the germline ends. CDR3 in amino acids: CASSEPGTSTGELFF. CDR3 DNA sequence: TGCGCCAGCAGTGAGCCCGGGACAAGCACCGGGGAGCTGTTTTTT.

The chain has TRBV3-1 (or the pseudogene TRBV3-2) and TRBJ2-7, with D unresolved. The CDR3 is 14 residues long. V was pared by 0 bases and J by 3 bases, with 9 bases between. The germline CDR1 and CDR2 sequences are LGHDT and YNNKEL (reference sequence). This chain's CDR3 is CASSQDFINYEQYV. As DNA, the CDR3 is TGTGCCAGCAGCCAAGATTTTATTAACTACGAGCAGTACGTC.

Note on this clone: At one end, the junction sequence differs from germline, possibly due to a read error. This chain connects TRBV7-7 to TRBJ1-5; TRBD1 matches 7 bases. Germline CDR1 SSHAT, CDR2 FNYEAQ (reference sequence). This CDR3 comprises 15 residues. The DNA for the CDR3 is TGTGCTAGCAGCTATTACAGGGGAGACTATCAGCCCCAGCATTTT. Protein: CASSYYRGDYQPQHF.

The chain joins TRBV10-2 to TRBJ1-1; D call uncertain. CDR1 is WSHSY and CDR2 is SAAADI in the germline V gene. The ends were cut back, 10 bases at V and 4 bases at J, with 13 bases in the middle. The length of the CDR3 is 12 residues. The CDR3 DNA is TGCGCCACCATGGGTCCGGGCACTGAAGCTTTCTTT. Translating it yields CATMGPGTEAFF.